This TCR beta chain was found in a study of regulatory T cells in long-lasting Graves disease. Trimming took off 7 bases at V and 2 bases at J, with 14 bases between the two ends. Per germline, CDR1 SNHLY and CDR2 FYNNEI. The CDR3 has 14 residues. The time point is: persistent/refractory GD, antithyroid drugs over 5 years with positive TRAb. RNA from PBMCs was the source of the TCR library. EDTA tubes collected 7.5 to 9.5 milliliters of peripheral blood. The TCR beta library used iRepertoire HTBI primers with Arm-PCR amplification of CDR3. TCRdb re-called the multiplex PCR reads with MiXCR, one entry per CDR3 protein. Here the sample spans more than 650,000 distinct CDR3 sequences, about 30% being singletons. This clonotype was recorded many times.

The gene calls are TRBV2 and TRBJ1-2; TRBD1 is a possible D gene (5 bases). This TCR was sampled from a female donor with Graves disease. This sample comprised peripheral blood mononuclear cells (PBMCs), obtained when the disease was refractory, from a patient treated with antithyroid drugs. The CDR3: CASKEATVNYGYTF. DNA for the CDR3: TGTGCCAGCAAGGAAGCGACAGTGAACTATGGCTACACCTTC.